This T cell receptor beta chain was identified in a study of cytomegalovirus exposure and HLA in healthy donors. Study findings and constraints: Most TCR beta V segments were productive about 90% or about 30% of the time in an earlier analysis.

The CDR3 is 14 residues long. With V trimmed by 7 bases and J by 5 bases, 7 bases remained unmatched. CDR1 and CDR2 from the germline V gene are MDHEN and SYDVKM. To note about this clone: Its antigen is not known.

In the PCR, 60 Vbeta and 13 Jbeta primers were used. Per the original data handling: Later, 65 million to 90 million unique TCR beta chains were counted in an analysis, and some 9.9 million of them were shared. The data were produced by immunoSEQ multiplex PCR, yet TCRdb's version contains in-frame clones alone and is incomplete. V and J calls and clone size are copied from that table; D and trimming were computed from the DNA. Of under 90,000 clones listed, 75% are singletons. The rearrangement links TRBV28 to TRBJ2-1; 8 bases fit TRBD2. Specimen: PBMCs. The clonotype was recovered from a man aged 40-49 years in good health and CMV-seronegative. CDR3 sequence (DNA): TGTGCCAGCAAAGCGGGAGACTGGGACAATGAGCAGTTCTTC. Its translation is CASKAGDWDNEQFF.